The 5 T cell receptor beta chains below come from one sample, sequenced in a study of blood T cell repertoires in COVID-19. Sequenced by immunoSEQ multiplex PCR; TCRdb stores in-frame clones only, minus some. The sample includes some 210,000 clones, 75% to 90% seen only once; the top ten take 5.5% to 6.5%. Sequencing was carried out using peripheral blood. The source of these receptors is a man between 60 and 75 years old who had recovered from COVID-19.

This clone occurred once. The chain is built from TRBV28 and TRBJ1-4, with TRBD1 matching 8 bases. CDR3 length equals 13 residues. V lost 7 bases and J lost 6; bases outside the gene matches: 4. CDR1 is MDHEN and CDR2 is SYDVKM in the germline V gene. In DNA form, the CDR3 reads TGTGCCAGCAAGGGCAGGGGGCATGAAAAACTGTTTTTT. Translated: CASKGRGHEKLFF.

This clone was detected only a few times. The chain couples TRBV7-3 to TRBJ2-1; perhaps TRBD2 as D (5 bases). CDR3 length equals 14 residues. Germline V gene data show CDR1 as SGHTA and CDR2 as FQGTGA. Trimming removed 5 bases at V and 6 bases at J, with 14 bases between. The CDR3 DNA reads TGTGCCAGCAGCCTAGAAGGCCGGGGCAATGAGCAGTTCTTC. Encoded protein: CASSLEGRGNEQFF.

J is TRBJ1-2 and V is TRBV5-4; D is uncertain. CDR3 length equals 13 residues. The V end lost 2 bases, the J end lost 8 bases, and 13 bases lay between the germline ends. CDR1 and CDR2 from the germline V gene are SGHNT and YYREEE (reference sequence). The CDR3, as DNA: TGTGCCAGCAGCTTTGGCGGGGTCGGGGGCTACACCTTC. Amino acid sequence: CASSFGGVGGYTF. Supplemented by reference TRBV5-4 and TRBJ1-2, the full variable domain reads ETGVTQSPTHLIKTRGQQVTLRCSSQSGHNTVSWYQQALGQGPQFIFQYYREEENGRGNFPPRFSGLQFPNYSSELNVNALELDDSALYLCASSFGGVGGYTFGSGTRLTVV.

The V gene is TRBV4-3, the J gene TRBJ2-2, with D unclear. V gave up 4 bases and J gave up 3 bases, with 6 bases separating them. The CDR3 runs to 13 residues. Germline CDR1 and CDR2: LGHNA and YSLEER. In DNA, the CDR3 is TGCGCCAGCAGCCGTCAGTACACCGGGGAGCTGTTTTTT. Its translation is CASSRQYTGELFF.

The chain carries TRBV3-1 (or the pseudogene TRBV3-2) and TRBJ1-4; 8 bases are a match to TRBD1. V lost 5 bases, J lost 8 bases, and 10 bases stayed unmatched. Germline loops: CDR1 LGHDT, CDR2 YNNKEL (reference sequence). The CDR3 is 15 residues long. The CDR3 sequence: CASSLRTGRGEKLFF. The CDR3 bases are TGTGCCAGCAGCTTACGGACAGGGCGAGGGGAAAAACTGTTTTTT.